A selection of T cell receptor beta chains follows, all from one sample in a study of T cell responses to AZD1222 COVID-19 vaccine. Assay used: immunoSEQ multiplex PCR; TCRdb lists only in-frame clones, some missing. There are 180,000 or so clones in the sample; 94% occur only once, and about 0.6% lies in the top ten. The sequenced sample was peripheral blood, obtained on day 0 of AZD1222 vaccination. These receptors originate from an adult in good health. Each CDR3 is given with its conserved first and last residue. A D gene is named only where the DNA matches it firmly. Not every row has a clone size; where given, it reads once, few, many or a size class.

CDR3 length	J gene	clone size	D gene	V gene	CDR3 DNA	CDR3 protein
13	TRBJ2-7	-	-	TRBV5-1	TGCGCCAGCAGCTTGGAAGGGACCTACGAGCAGTACTTC	CASSLEGTYEQYF
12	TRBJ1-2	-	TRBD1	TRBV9	TGTGCCAGCAGCATACAGGGGAAAGGCTACACCTTC	CASSIQGKGYTF
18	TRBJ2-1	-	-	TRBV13	TGTGCCAGCAGCTCCCTCCAAACCGAACCTGGGGGTCGGGATGAGCAGTTCTTC	CASSSLQTEPGGRDEQFF
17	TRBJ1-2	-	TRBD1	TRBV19	TGTGCCAGTAGTGCTCGGACAGGGAATCCGATTATATTCGGCTACACCTTC	CASSARTGNPIIFGYTF
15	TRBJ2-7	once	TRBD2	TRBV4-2	TGTGCCAGCAGCCAAGATACCGGACTAGCGAGCGAGCAGTACTTC	CASSQDTGLASEQYF
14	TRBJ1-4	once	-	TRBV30	TGTGCCTGGAATTGGGGCAGGGTTTACGAAAAACTGTTTTTT	CAWNWGRVYEKLFF
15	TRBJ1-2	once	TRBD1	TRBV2	TGTGCCAGCCCCCGGGACAGGGGTGGTATGAGTGGCTACACCTTC	CASPRDRGGMSGYTF
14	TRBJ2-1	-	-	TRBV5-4	TGTGCCAGCAGCCTCCCGGGGCCTCACAATGAGCAGTTCTTC	CASSLPGPHNEQFF
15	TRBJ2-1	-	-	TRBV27	TGTGCCAGCAGTTTATCACGGGAAATTCCCAATGAGCAGTTCTTC	CASSLSREIPNEQFF
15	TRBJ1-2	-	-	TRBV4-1	TGCGCCAGCAGCCAAGATCCCCCCGGCCTTCGGGGCTACACCTTC	CASSQDPPGLRGYTF
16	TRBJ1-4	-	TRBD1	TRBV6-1	TGTGCCAGCAGTGCCCGGTTACAGGGGATACAGGAAAAACTGTTTTTT	CASSARLQGIQEKLFF
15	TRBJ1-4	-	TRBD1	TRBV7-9	TGTGCCAGCAGCCCCCGGACAGGGGAAACAGAAAAACTGTTTTTT	CASSPRTGETEKLFF
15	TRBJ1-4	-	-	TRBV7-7	TGTGCCAGCAGCTTTTCTCCGTCCCCGGGGGAAAAACTGTTTTTT	CASSFSPSPGEKLFF
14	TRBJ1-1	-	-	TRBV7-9	TGTGCCAGCAGCTTCGGGGGAATGAACACTGAAGCTTTCTTT	CASSFGGMNTEAFF
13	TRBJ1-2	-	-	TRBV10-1	TGCGCCAGCAGTGAGTACAGGTTAGGAGGCTACACCTTC	CASSEYRLGGYTF
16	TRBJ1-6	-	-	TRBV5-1	TGCGCCAGCAGCGGCCGGACTCCAGCGGGGAATTCACCCCTCCACTTT	CASSGRTPAGNSPLHF
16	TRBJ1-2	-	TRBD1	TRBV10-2	TGCGCCAGCAGTGACCCTCTTGACAGGGGGATAAATGGCTACACCTTC	CASSDPLDRGINGYTF
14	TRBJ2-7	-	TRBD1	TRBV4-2	TGTGCCAGCACCCCAGGACAGGGTCCCTACGAGCAGTACTTC	CASTPGQGPYEQYF
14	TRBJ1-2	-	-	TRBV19	TGTGCCAGTAGCCCAGAGAGGCTGGACTATGGCTACACCTTC	CASSPERLDYGYTF
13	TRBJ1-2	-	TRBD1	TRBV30	TGTGCCTGGAGTCGGGACAGGCCTTATGGCTACACCTTC	CAWSRDRPYGYTF
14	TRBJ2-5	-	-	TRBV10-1	TGCGCCAGCAGTGCAGGAGGGGGCTTGGAGACCCAGTACTTC	CASSAGGGLETQYF
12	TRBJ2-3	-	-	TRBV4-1	TGCGCCAGCAGCCAAGATGAAAGGACGCAGTATTTT	CASSQDERTQYF
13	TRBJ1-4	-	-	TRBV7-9	TGTGCCAGCAGCTTCACAGGGCGTGAAAAACTGTTTTTT	CASSFTGREKLFF